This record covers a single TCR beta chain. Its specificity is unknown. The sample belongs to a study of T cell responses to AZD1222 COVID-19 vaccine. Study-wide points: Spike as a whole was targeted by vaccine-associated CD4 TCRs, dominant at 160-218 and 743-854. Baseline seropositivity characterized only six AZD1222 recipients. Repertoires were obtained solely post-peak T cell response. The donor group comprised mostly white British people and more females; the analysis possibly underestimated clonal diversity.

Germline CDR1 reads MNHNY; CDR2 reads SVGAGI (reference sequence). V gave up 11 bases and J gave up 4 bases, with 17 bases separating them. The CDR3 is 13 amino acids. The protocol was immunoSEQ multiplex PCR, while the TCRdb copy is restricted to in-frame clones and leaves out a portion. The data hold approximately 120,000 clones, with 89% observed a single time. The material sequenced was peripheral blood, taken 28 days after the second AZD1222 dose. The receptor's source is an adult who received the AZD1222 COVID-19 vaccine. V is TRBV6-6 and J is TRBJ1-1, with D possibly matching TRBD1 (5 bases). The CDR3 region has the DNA TGTGCCTCCTCCGCGGAGGGGTCCACTGAAGCTTTCTTT. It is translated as CASSAEGSTEAFF.